This T cell receptor beta chain was captured by sequencing in a study of technical replicates of blood from a handful of donors. Measured with immunoSEQ multiplex PCR; TCRdb has only the in-frame clones, and not every one. Here the sample spans approximately 75,000 clones, around 95% being singletons. The V and J ends lost 4 bases and 7 bases respectively, with 18 bases between them. The CDR3 is 14 residues long. Germline V lookup: CDR1 SGHKS, CDR2 YYEKEE (reference sequence). The receptor was derived from a human donor in good health. Sequences were obtained from T cells isolated from PBMCs. V and J are TRBV5-5 and TRBJ2-7, with D possibly matching TRBD1 (6 bases). CDR3: CASSAYRVGAEQYF. For the CDR3, the DNA is TGTGCCAGCAGCGCCTACAGGGTGGGAGCTGAGCAGTACTTC.